This T cell receptor beta chain was sequenced in a study of identical twins. Study-wide results and caveats: Possibly, invariant MAIT and iNKT cells partly confounded zero-insertion analyses. Clonotypes of the beta chain that were abundant in cord blood carried fewer insertions (memory repertoires showed none).

This clonotype came up a few times. What it binds is not known. Unique molecular identifiers were present on the cDNA, which also gained a universal primer site by template switching. TCRdb independently ran MiXCR on the 5' RACE reads; one entry per CDR3 protein. The sample consists of around 960,000 distinct CDR3 sequences, 9% to 15% of them appearing once. Germline V CDR1 and CDR2: DFQATT, SNEGSKA (reference sequence). This CDR3 has 14 residues. The V gene lost 3 bases and the J gene lost 7 bases, with 16 bases spanning the gap. The data were also submitted as part of a second study, on yellow fever vaccine responses in identical twins.

The chain joins TRBV20-1 to TRBJ2-1, with D tentatively TRBD2 (7 bases). The clonotype comes from a woman aged 18-30 years in good health. Specimen: PBMCs. DNA for the CDR3: TGCAGTGCTAGGCTCCTCGGGGGGCGGAATGAGCAGTTCTTC. This gives the protein CSARLLGGRNEQFF.